The rows below give T cell receptor beta chains drawn from one sample of a study of blood T cell repertoires in COVID-19. Profiling relied on immunoSEQ multiplex PCR, and the TCRdb table lists in-frame clones only, not all of them. Found here are about 60,000 clones, about 88% of them singletons; the top ten hold approximately 5%. Input material: peripheral blood. The receptors were gathered from a human donor in a cohort sampled during active COVID-19. CDR3s include the opening cysteine and the closing phenylalanine or tryptophan.

J | V | CDR3
TRBJ2-1 | TRBV4-1 | CASSPGSGGSSSYNEQFF
TRBJ2-7 | TRBV27 | CATRRTGAYEQYF
TRBJ1-5 | TRBV7-9 | CASAGPGNQPQHF
TRBJ2-1 | TRBV18 | CASSPLYTSGGLNEQFF
TRBJ1-4 | TRBV7-9 | CASSSPGQANEKLFF
TRBJ1-4 | TRBV28 | CASSSAGLTLEGTNEKLFF
TRBJ1-1 | TRBV20-1 | CSASVIRTNTEAFF
TRBJ1-2 | TRBV19 | CASSIGTGWNYGYTF
TRBJ1-4 | TRBV7-2 | CASSGPGGRNEKLFF
TRBJ1-4 | TRBV7-9 | CASSLLNEKLFF
TRBJ2-7 | TRBV5-1 | CASSLSGSRYEQYF
TRBJ1-1 | TRBV5-6 | CASSLTTEAFF
TRBJ1-4 | TRBV2 | CASSEVGGDWLTTNEKLFF
TRBJ2-3 | TRBV11-1 | CASSQGQGRRDTQYF
TRBJ1-2 | TRBV27 | CASRGLGSYGYTF
TRBJ2-3 | TRBV19 | CASSRDRGDTQYF
TRBJ2-3 | TRBV9 | CASSPTAGGYTDTQYF
TRBJ2-5 | TRBV5-1 | CASSRVRDRVETQYF
TRBJ2-5 | TRBV6-2/TRBV6-3 | CASSYPSGRHQETQYF
TRBJ2-7 | TRBV18 | CASSPLRDRGDEQYF
TRBJ1-2 | TRBV5-6 | CASQGHSGGYTF
TRBJ2-5 | TRBV27 | CASRSAGLEPKETQYF
TRBJ2-1 | TRBV12-3/TRBV12-4 | CASSLLADNEQFF
TRBJ2-2 | TRBV11-2 | CASIRGANTGELFF
TRBJ2-1 | TRBV6-5 | CASSTNRGYNEQFF
TRBJ2-5 | TRBV2 | CASSGLGAGETQYF
TRBJ2-5 | TRBV5-3 | CARLKGLAGEETQYF
TRBJ2-7 | TRBV5-1 | CASRTTASSYEQYF
TRBJ1-6 | TRBV2 | CASRRQDDSPLHF
TRBJ1-1 | TRBV9 | CASSSPDRGNTEAFF
TRBJ2-3 | TRBV6-5 | CASTPGLLSTDTQYF
TRBJ1-4 | TRBV27 | CASSPRGAGHNEKLFF
TRBJ1-2 | TRBV7-9 | CASSLARTDGYTF
TRBJ2-3 | TRBV5-4 | CASSFGLTGGLDTQYF
TRBJ1-5 | TRBV6-5 | CASSYKESNQPQHF
TRBJ1-2 | TRBV7-8 | CASSFTRGQGGGYTF
TRBJ2-1 | TRBV7-2 | CASSSAGTTYNEQFF
TRBJ2-7 | TRBV18 | CASSPGPGRYEQYF
TRBJ2-1 | TRBV7-8 | CASSFGLAGADEQFF
TRBJ2-5 | TRBV11-2 | CASRGMRGRETQYF
TRBJ2-1 | TRBV3-1/TRBV3-2 | CASSPGTSGRMRFNEQFF
TRBJ2-6 | TRBV5-1 | CASSLSPSLSGANVLTF
TRBJ2-3 | TRBV6-1 | CASSELAGYTDTQYF